Listed here are 7 T cell receptor beta chains from one sample, sequenced in a study of T cell repertoires in cytomegalovirus infection. The antigens of these receptors remain unknown. TCRdb passed the reads through MiXCR, listing each CDR3 protein once. Found here are some 900,000 distinct CDR3 sequences, approximately 32% of them singletons; the top ten hold around 12%. This specimen consisted of cultured CD8+ T cells from PBMCs, obtained from culture after CMV antigen stimulation. These receptors were collected from a human donor in good health (CMV status not recorded). Some clones in this sample may be carry-over from other donors' samples.

This clonotype was detected a few times. This chain connects TRBV19 to TRBJ1-2, with 7 bases that match TRBD1. Trimming at V came to 10 bases and at J to 6 bases, leaving 8 bases not matched to a gene. CDR3 size: 12 residues. Germline CDR1 reads LNHDA; CDR2 reads SQIVND (reference sequence). Here the CDR3 DNA reads TGTGCCACCAGGGGGACGGAGGATGGCTACACCTTC. Protein sequence: CATRGTEDGYTF.

This chain uses TRBV29-1 with TRBJ1-2, with TRBD1 as a possible D gene (5 bases). The CDR3 runs 14 residues. V shed 5 bases and J shed 1 base, with 14 bases lying between them. Germline V gene data show CDR1 as SQVTM and CDR2 as ANQGSEA. This CDR3 is CSVTPGPINYGYTF. In DNA, the CDR3 is TGCAGCGTTACTCCGGGACCGATTAACTATGGCTACACCTTC.

This clonotype was recorded many times. The J gene is TRBJ2-1, the V gene TRBV7-2; D is possibly TRBD1 (6 bases). Germline V lookup: CDR1 SGHTA, CDR2 FQGNSA. The ends were cut back, 7 bases at V and 4 bases at J, with 20 bases in the middle. This CDR3 contains 16 residues. The CDR3 loop reads CASKPAGGGSYNEQFF. For the CDR3, the DNA is TGTGCCAGCAAACCGGCGGGTGGGGGCAGTTACAATGAGCAGTTCTTC.

The V call is TRBV3-1, the J call TRBJ2-5; D is perhaps TRBD2 (6 bases). This CDR3 has 16 amino acids. Trimming left V 4 bases short and J 5 bases short, with 20 bases between. CDR1 LGHDT and CDR2 YNNKEL come from the germline V gene (reference sequence). The CDR3 is CASSPGVTPGGETQYF. The CDR3 bases are TGTGCCAGCAGCCCGGGAGTTACTCCTGGGGGGGAGACCCAGTACTTC.

This clonotype was observed a handful of times. This chain connects TRBV27 to TRBJ2-7; 7 positions match TRBD2. Germline values: CDR1 MNHEY, CDR2 SMNVEV (reference sequence). CDR3 length: 15 residues. The V and J ends lost 3 bases and 3 bases, in that order; junction bases with no gene match: 8. CDR3 in DNA: TGTGCCAGCAGTTTCCTAGCGGACCACCACTACGAGCAGTACTTC. Its translation: CASSFLADHHYEQYF.

The chain employs TRBV6-6 and TRBJ2-1, with D hard to call. CDR1 is MNHNY and CDR2 is SVGAGI in the germline V gene (reference sequence). Trimming took 7 bases from V and 4 from J, leaving 11 bases between them. This CDR3 region has 13 residues. Written as DNA, the CDR3 is TGTGCCAGCATTGGCACGCGGTACAATGAGCAGTTCTTC. Translated: CASIGTRYNEQFF.

This rearrangement joins TRBV6-5 to TRBJ1-2; D ambiguous. Germline V gene sequence: CDR1 MNHEY, CDR2 SVGAGI. V dropped 10 bases and J dropped 4 bases, with 10 bases sitting between them. The CDR3 contains 11 residues. The CDR3 reads CATIESYGYTF. DNA for the CDR3: TGTGCCACCATAGAATCCTATGGCTACACCTTC.